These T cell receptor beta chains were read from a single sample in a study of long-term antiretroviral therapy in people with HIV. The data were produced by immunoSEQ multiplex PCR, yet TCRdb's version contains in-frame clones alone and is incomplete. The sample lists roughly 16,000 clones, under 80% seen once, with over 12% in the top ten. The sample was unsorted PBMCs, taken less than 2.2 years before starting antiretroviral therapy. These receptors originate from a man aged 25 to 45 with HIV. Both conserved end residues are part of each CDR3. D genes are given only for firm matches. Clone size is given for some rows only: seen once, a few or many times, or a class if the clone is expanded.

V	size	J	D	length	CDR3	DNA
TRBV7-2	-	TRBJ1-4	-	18	CASSLGPLDTFEGEKLFF	TGTGCCAGCAGCTTAGGCCCCTTGGACACGTTCGAAGGGGAAAAACTGTTTTTT
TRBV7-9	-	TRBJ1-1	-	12	CASSLAGTEAFF	TGTGCCAGCAGCTTAGCAGGGACTGAAGCTTTCTTT
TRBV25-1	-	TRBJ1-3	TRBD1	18	CASSGDSTGANSGNTIYF	TGTGCCAGCAGTGGAGACTCGACAGGGGCCAACTCTGGAAACACCATATATTTT
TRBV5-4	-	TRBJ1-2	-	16	CASSSPNRALMDGYTF	TGTGCCAGCAGCTCTCCGAACAGGGCATTAATGGATGGCTACACCTTC
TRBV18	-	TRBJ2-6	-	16	CASSPTDSSGANVLTF	TGTGCCAGCTCACCTACGGACAGCTCTGGGGCCAACGTCCTGACTTTC
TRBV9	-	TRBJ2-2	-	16	CASSPRVTSSAGELFF	TGTGCCAGCAGCCCGAGGGTAACTAGCTCCGCCGGGGAGCTGTTTTTT
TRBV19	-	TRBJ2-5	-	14	CASRSRERGETQYF	TGTGCCAGTAGATCTCGGGAGCGTGGGGAGACCCAGTACTTC
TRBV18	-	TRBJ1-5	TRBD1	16	CASSQEAQGAGQPQHF	TGTGCCAGCTCACAGGAGGCACAGGGGGCAGGTCAGCCCCAGCATTTT
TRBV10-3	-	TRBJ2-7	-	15	CAISESSRGDYEQYF	TGTGCCATCAGTGAGTCTAGCAGGGGGGATTACGAGCAGTACTTC
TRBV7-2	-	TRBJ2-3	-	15	CASSLGSTRTDTQYF	TGTGCCAGCAGCTTGGGCTCCACCCGCACAGATACGCAGTATTTT
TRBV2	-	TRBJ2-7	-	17	CASSEIFGGPPEGEQYF	TGTGCCAGCAGTGAAATTTTTGGGGGGCCCCCTGAGGGGGAGCAGTACTTC
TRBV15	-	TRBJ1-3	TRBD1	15	CATSLTGGIGDTIYF	TGTGCCACCAGCTTGACAGGGGGCATCGGAGACACCATATATTTT
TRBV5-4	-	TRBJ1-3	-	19	CASSLAVGGRVDSGNTIYF	TGTGCCAGCAGCTTGGCCGTGGGGGGAAGAGTAGACTCTGGAAACACCATATATTTT
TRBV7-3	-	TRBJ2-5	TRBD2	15	CASSLGTSGMETQYF	TGTGCCAGCAGCCTTGGGACTAGTGGAATGGAGACCCAGTACTTC
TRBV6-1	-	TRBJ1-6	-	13	CASSQTGNSPLHF	TGTGCCAGCAGTCAAACAGGGAATTCACCCCTCCACTTT
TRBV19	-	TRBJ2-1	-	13	CASSATDSNEQFF	TGTGCCAGTAGTGCGACTGACAGCAATGAGCAGTTCTTC
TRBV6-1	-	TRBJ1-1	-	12	CASSLYRVGAFF	TGTGCCAGCAGCCTTTACAGGGTGGGAGCTTTCTTT
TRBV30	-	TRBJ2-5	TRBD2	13	CAWSFSGRETQYF	TGTGCCTGGAGTTTTAGCGGGAGAGAGACCCAGTACTTC
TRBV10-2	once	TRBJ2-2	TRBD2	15	CASKGALAGSGELFF	TGCGCCAGCAAAGGGGCGCTAGCGGGGTCCGGGGAGCTGTTTTTT
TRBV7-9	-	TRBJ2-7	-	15	CASSLVSRKDYEQYF	TGTGCCAGCAGCTTAGTATCACGCAAGGACTACGAGCAGTACTTC
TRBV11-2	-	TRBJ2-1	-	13	CASSLGSPAEQFF	TGTGCCAGCAGCTTAGGGTCCCCGGCGGAGCAGTTCTTC
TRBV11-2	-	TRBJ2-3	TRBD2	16	CASSLDRAGLKDTQYF	TGTGCCAGCAGCTTAGATCGAGCGGGGCTTAAAGATACGCAGTATTTT
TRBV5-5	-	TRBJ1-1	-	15	CASSLDRASNTEAFF	TGTGCCAGCAGCTTGGACAGGGCTTCGAACACTGAAGCTTTCTTT
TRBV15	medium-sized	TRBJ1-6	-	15	CATSRDRGGDSPLHF	TGTGCCACCAGCAGAGATCGGGGTGGGGATTCACCCCTCCACTTT
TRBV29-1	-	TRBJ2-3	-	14	CSVGLGTGTDTQYF	TGCAGCGTGGGACTGGGGACGGGCACAGATACGCAGTATTTT
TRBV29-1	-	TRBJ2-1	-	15	CSVEDLPGARNEQFF	TGCAGCGTTGAAGATCTCCCGGGGGCCAGAAATGAGCAGTTCTTC
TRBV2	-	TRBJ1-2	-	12	CASRAEDYGYTF	TGTGCCAGCAGAGCAGAGGACTATGGCTACACCTTC
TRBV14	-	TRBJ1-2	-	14	CASSKTGTSYGYTF	TGTGCCAGCAGCAAAACAGGGACTAGCTATGGCTACACCTTC
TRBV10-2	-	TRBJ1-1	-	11	CASSLGPEAFF	TGCGCCAGCAGCCTGGGACCGGAAGCTTTCTTT
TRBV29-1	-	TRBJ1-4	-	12	CSVTTWEEKLFF	TGCAGCGTTACTACCTGGGAGGAAAAACTGTTTTTT
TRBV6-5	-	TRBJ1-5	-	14	CASSYHYTDQPQHF	TGTGCCAGCAGTTACCACTACACCGATCAGCCCCAGCATTTT